This is a list of T cell receptor beta chains from one sample in a study of T cell responses to AZD1222 COVID-19 vaccine. Here immunoSEQ multiplex PCR was the method, and the copy in TCRdb shows in-frame clones only, minus some. The sample contains tens of thousands of clones, 60% to 85% of which appear only once. This material consisted of peripheral blood, taken 28 days after the second AZD1222 dose. These receptors all stem from an adult who received the AZD1222 COVID-19 vaccine. Both conserved end residues are part of each CDR3. A D gene is named only where the DNA matches it firmly. The size of a clone is reported for some rows only, either as once, few or many, or as a class for expanded clones.

j_gene | v_gene | abundance | d_gene | CDR3aa | CDR3nt
TRBJ1-1 | TRBV28 | . | . | CASSTDRTITEAFF | TGTGCCAGCAGCACAGACAGAACGATCACTGAAGCTTTCTTT
TRBJ2-3 | TRBV11-1 | . | . | CASSLRRVDTQYF | TGTGCCAGCAGCTTAAGGCGAGTGGATACGCAGTATTTT
TRBJ1-3 | TRBV28 | . | . | CASSFRGTIYF | TGTGCCAGCAGTTTCAGGGGTACCATATATTTT
TRBJ1-1 | TRBV6-2/TRBV6-3 | . | TRBD1 | CASTPTGVNTEAFF | TGTGCCAGCACCCCGACAGGGGTGAACACTGAAGCTTTCTTT
TRBJ1-6 | TRBV18 | . | . | CASSPAQGEDNSPLHF | TGTGCCAGCTCACCAGCCCAGGGAGAGGATAATTCACCCCTCCACTTT
TRBJ1-6 | TRBV6-5 | . | . | CASSRASSYNSPLHF | TGTGCCAGCAGTCGGGCGAGCTCCTATAATTCACCCCTCCACTTT
TRBJ1-2 | TRBV6-6 | . | . | CASSYSHSYGYTF | TGTGCCAGCAGTTACTCCCACAGCTATGGCTACACCTTC
TRBJ1-4 | TRBV7-9 | . | . | CASSLDGWPEKLFF | TGTGCCAGCAGCTTAGACGGCTGGCCTGAAAAACTGTTTTTT
TRBJ1-4 | TRBV2 | few | TRBD1 | CASSDSGQGYEKLFF | TGTGCCAGCAGTGATTCGGGACAGGGTTATGAAAAACTGTTTTTT
TRBJ1-4 | TRBV4-3 | . | . | CASSQEVMGGREKLFF | TGCGCCAGCAGCCAAGAAGTGATGGGGGGCCGTGAAAAACTGTTTTTT
TRBJ2-7 | TRBV28 | few | . | CASSAGFYEQYF | TGTGCCAGCAGTGCCGGGTTTTACGAGCAGTACTTC
TRBJ2-1 | TRBV18 | few | TRBD1 | CASSPTPGQGYNEQFF | TGTGCCAGCTCACCCACACCGGGACAGGGTTACAATGAGCAGTTCTTC
TRBJ2-5 | TRBV6-1 | . | TRBD2 | CASSAVLAGERETQYF | TGTGCCAGCAGTGCCGTACTAGCGGGGGAGAGGGAGACCCAGTACTTC
TRBJ2-7 | TRBV2 | few | . | CASSERFEQYF | TGTGCCAGCAGTGAGAGGTTCGAGCAGTACTTC
TRBJ1-1 | TRBV19 | . | TRBD1 | CASTTGERNTEAFF | TGTGCCAGTACTACAGGGGAGAGGAACACTGAAGCTTTCTTT
TRBJ2-5 | TRBV9 | . | . | CASSPREGETQYF | TGTGCCAGCAGCCCCCGGGAAGGGGAGACCCAGTACTTC
TRBJ2-1 | TRBV7-6 | . | . | CASSFDGSSYNEQFF | TGTGCCAGCAGCTTCGACGGGAGCTCCTACAATGAGCAGTTCTTC
TRBJ1-2 | TRBV3-1/TRBV3-2 | . | TRBD1 | CASSPGQGGGYTF | TGTGCCAGCAGCCCTGGACAGGGAGGTGGCTACACCTTC
TRBJ1-1 | TRBV19 | . | . | CASSISGANTEAFF | TGTGCCAGTAGTATTTCGGGCGCGAACACTGAAGCTTTCTTT
TRBJ2-2 | TRBV5-1 | . | . | CASRPGPGTGELFF | TGCGCCAGCAGACCGGGGCCAGGGACCGGGGAGCTGTTTTTT
TRBJ2-1 | TRBV11-3 | . | . | CASTAGPYNEQFF | TGTGCCAGCACCGCCGGGCCCTACAATGAGCAGTTCTTC
TRBJ1-3 | TRBV6-5 | . | . | CASSYSSGRSGNTIYF | TGTGCCAGCAGTTACTCGAGCGGTCGCTCTGGAAACACCATATATTTT
TRBJ2-2 | TRBV5-4 | . | . | CASSREGHLTASNTGELFF | TGTGCCAGCAGCCGCGAGGGCCACCTCACAGCTTCGAACACCGGGGAGCTGTTTTTT
TRBJ2-7 | TRBV11-2 | . | TRBD1 | CASASGGTGIYEQYF | TGTGCCAGCGCCTCTGGCGGGACAGGGATATACGAGCAGTACTTC
TRBJ2-3 | TRBV6-5 | . | TRBD1 | CASSRQGPADTQYF | TGTGCCAGCAGTCGACAGGGACCAGCAGATACGCAGTATTTT
TRBJ1-1 | TRBV18 | . | . | CASSPRERTEAFF | TGTGCCAGCTCACCCAGGGAACGCACTGAAGCTTTCTTT
TRBJ2-7 | TRBV19 | . | TRBD1 | CASSSGTGTHEQYF | TGTGCCAGTAGTTCTGGGACAGGGACCCACGAGCAGTACTTC
TRBJ1-3 | TRBV7-8 | . | . | CASSLGRGRRRGNTIYF | TGTGCCAGCAGCTTAGGGCGCGGCAGAAGGAGAGGAAACACCATATATTTT
TRBJ2-7 | TRBV27 | . | TRBD1 | CASRTGGENEQYF | TGTGCCAGCAGAACAGGGGGAGAGAACGAGCAGTACTTC
TRBJ2-7 | TRBV30 | . | TRBD2 | CAWSNSGGGYEQYF | TGTGCCTGGAGTAATAGCGGGGGCGGGTACGAGCAGTACTTC
TRBJ2-2 | TRBV7-2 | . | . | CASSPGTESRGTGELFF | TGTGCCAGCAGCCCCGGGACCGAGAGTCGCGGCACCGGGGAGCTGTTTTTT
TRBJ1-1 | TRBV7-8 | . | . | CASSLAGGDPEAFF | TGTGCCAGCAGCTTAGCGGGCGGGGACCCTGAAGCTTTCTTT
TRBJ1-1 | TRBV6-1 | . | TRBD1 | CASSDDRTGGEAFF | TGTGCCAGCAGTGATGACCGGACAGGGGGTGAAGCTTTCTTT
TRBJ1-3 | TRBV7-2 | . | . | CASSLEEGFWNTIYF | TGTGCCAGCAGCTTAGAAGAAGGGTTCTGGAACACCATATATTTT
TRBJ1-1 | TRBV6-5 | . | TRBD1 | CASRAQGAFTEAFF | TGTGCCAGCAGAGCCCAGGGGGCGTTTACTGAAGCTTTCTTT
TRBJ1-6 | TRBV25-1 | . | . | CASSEFEPPLGNSPLHF | TGTGCCAGCAGTGAATTCGAACCCCCGCTCGGGAATTCACCCCTCCACTTT
TRBJ2-2 | TRBV6-5 | . | . | CASSYSQGYTGELFF | TGTGCCAGCAGTTACTCCCAGGGCTACACCGGGGAGCTGTTTTTT
TRBJ1-5 | TRBV3-1/TRBV3-2 | . | . | CASSQGAAGAGRGYSNQPQHF | TGTGCCAGCAGCCAAGGAGCGGCAGGAGCAGGTCGGGGCTATAGCAATCAGCCCCAGCATTTT
TRBJ1-5 | TRBV3-1/TRBV3-2 | . | . | CASSQVGPGGAGNQPQHF | TGTGCCAGCAGCCAAGTAGGGCCCGGGGGCGCGGGCAATCAGCCCCAGCATTTT
TRBJ2-3 | TRBV6-1 | . | . | CASSEAWSNYKADTQYF | TGTGCCAGCAGTGAAGCGTGGTCAAACTACAAGGCAGATACGCAGTATTTT
TRBJ2-5 | TRBV18 | . | . | CASSPRLETQYF | TGTGCCAGCTCACCACGCCTGGAGACCCAGTACTTC
TRBJ1-2 | TRBV7-2 | . | TRBD1 | CASSLGDSTYGYTF | TGTGCCAGCAGCTTAGGGGACAGTACCTATGGCTACACCTTC
TRBJ2-1 | TRBV3-1/TRBV3-2 | . | . | CASSQVARLYNEQFF | TGTGCCAGCAGCCAAGTAGCCCGCCTTTACAATGAGCAGTTCTTC
TRBJ1-2 | TRBV7-9 | . | . | CASSSPNRGARGYTF | TGTGCCAGCAGCTCACCAAATCGAGGGGCGCGGGGCTACACCTTC
TRBJ2-1 | TRBV5-1 | . | TRBD1 | CASRPDRGNEQFF | TGCGCCAGCAGACCTGACAGGGGCAATGAGCAGTTCTTC
TRBJ2-3 | TRBV5-8 | once | TRBD1 | CASSPTGDRSYDTQYF | TGTGCCAGCAGCCCGACCGGGGACAGGTCGTACGATACGCAGTATTTT
TRBJ2-1 | TRBV12-3/TRBV12-4 | few | TRBD1 | CASSRRDRNEQFF | TGTGCCAGCAGCAGGAGGGACAGGAATGAGCAGTTCTTC
TRBJ2-7 | TRBV3-1/TRBV3-2 | . | TRBD2 | CASSQDALAGIPYF | TGTGCCAGCAGCCAAGACGCCCTAGCGGGGATCCCGTACTTC